The next 15 T cell receptor beta chains were all read from a single sample in a study of T-cell memory formation after mild COVID-19. TCRdb ran MiXCR on the 5' RACE reads and lists one entry per CDR3 protein. The data hold about 120,000 distinct CDR3 sequences, with approximately 16% observed a single time. The sample comprised PBMCs or a T cell subset sorted from them (not recorded which). The receptors stem from an adult woman who had mild COVID-19 (a few samples of this study predate the infection). Cell type and time point are not known.

This clonotype was seen many times. The rearrangement uses TRBV7-7 and TRBJ2-2; the D gene is possibly TRBD1 (6 bases). Trimming took 5 bases from V and 4 from J, leaving 17 bases between them. CDR3 length equals 16 residues. In germline, CDR1 is SSHAT, CDR2 FNYEAQ (reference sequence). The CDR3 loop is CASSRLTMDSTGELFF. CDR3 in DNA: TGTGCCAGCAGCCGTTTGACGATGGACAGCACCGGGGAGCTGTTTTTT.

V and J are TRBV29-1 and TRBJ1-1; unclear D gene. V shed 7 bases and J shed 4 bases, with 19 bases lying between them. CDR3 length: 14 amino acids. Germline CDR1 reads SQVTM; CDR2 reads ANQGSEA. The CDR3 DNA follows: TGCAGCGCCGTAGTCGGGCCAGTGGGCACTGAAGCTTTCTTT. The encoded protein is CSAVVGPVGTEAFF.

This chain connects TRBV27 to TRBJ2-3; possibly TRBD2 for D (6 bases). The CDR3 is made up of 16 amino acids. Trimming pared 3 bases from V and 1 base from J, leaving 14 bases between. The germline V gene encodes CDR1 MNHEY and CDR2 SMNVEV (reference sequence). In nucleotides, the CDR3 is TGTGCCAGCAGTTTCGGGGTGCGGGGCCGCACAGATACGCAGTATTTT. Protein product: CASSFGVRGRTDTQYF.

This clonotype came up many times. The V gene is TRBV12-3 or TRBV12-4, the J gene TRBJ2-3; D is unclear. This CDR3 has 13 amino acids. V was clipped by 6 bases and J by 0 bases, with 7 bases between them. CDR3 residues: CASSPASTDTQYF. In nucleotides, the CDR3 is TGTGCCAGCAGCCCGGCTAGCACAGATACGCAGTATTTT.

This clonotype was found a few times. This chain links TRBV29-1 with TRBJ1-1, with a tentative D call TRBD1 (5 bases). This CDR3 spans 14 amino acids. The V end was cut by 1 base, the J end by 0 bases, with 9 bases between. Germline CDR1 reads SQVTM; CDR2 reads ANQGSEA. The CDR3 region has the DNA TGCAGCGTTGAAGGGGCGGGGGTGAACACTGAAGCTTTCTTT. Translation: CSVEGAGVNTEAFF.

This clonotype has a count of ten or more. V is TRBV25-1 and J is TRBJ2-7; tentatively, D is TRBD1 (5 bases). V was clipped by 1 base and J by 4 bases, with 17 bases between them. In germline, CDR1 is MGHDK, CDR2 SYGVNS. The CDR3 is made up of 16 amino acids. This chain's CDR3 is CASSELGRAQGYEQYF. CDR3 DNA sequence: TGTGCCAGCAGTGAATTAGGCAGGGCCCAAGGGTACGAGCAGTACTTC.

V usage is TRBV7-9 and J usage is TRBJ1-5; TRBD1 matches at 7 bases. The CDR3 runs 14 residues. With 8 bases clipped from V and 2 bases from J, the junction kept 6 bases outside the gene matches. Germline-derived CDR1 and CDR2 are SEHNR and FQNEAQ (reference sequence). Here the CDR3 reads CASQGQAGNQPQHF. The CDR3 DNA follows: TGTGCCAGCCAAGGACAGGCCGGCAATCAGCCCCAGCATTTT.

In its sample, this clonotype was seen a few times. One junction end does not reproduce the germline sequence, and a read error may be involved. This chain uses TRBV7-3 with TRBJ2-2; D gene ambiguous. The CDR3 consists of 13 residues. Looked up from germline, CDR1 is SGHTA and CDR2 is FQGTGA. CDR3 bases: TGTGCCAGCAGCCTAACTGAGGCCGGGGAGCTGTTTTTT. It is translated as CASSLTEAGELFF.

This clonotype has only a few counts. The chain employs TRBV19 and TRBJ2-7, with a tentative D call TRBD2 (5 bases). Germline lookup yields CDR1 LNHDA and CDR2 SQIVND (reference sequence). The CDR3 consists of 11 residues. The V end was cut by 7 bases, the J end by 7 bases, with 11 bases between. The CDR3 loop reads CASTGMGEQYF. In nucleotides, the CDR3 is TGTGCCAGTACGGGGATGGGTGAGCAGTACTTC.

This clonotype was detected many times. The chain recombines TRBV5-1 with TRBJ2-3; D not certain. Germline V gene data show CDR1 as SGHRS and CDR2 as YFSETQ. The CDR3 extends over 17 amino acids. V was trimmed by 0 bases and J by 1 base, leaving 15 bases between them. In DNA, the CDR3 is TGCGCCAGCAGCTTGGTTTGGCGCCCCGCTGGCACAGATACGCAGTATTTT. As protein: CASSLVWRPAGTDTQYF. Supplemented by reference TRBV5-1 and TRBJ2-3, the full variable domain reads KAGVTQTPRYLIKTRGQQVTLSCSPISGHRSVSWYQQTPGQGLQFLFEYFSETQRNKGNFPGRFSGRQFSNSRSEMNVSTLELGDSALYLCASSLVWRPAGTDTQYFGPGTRLTVL.

The chain uses TRBV5-6 and TRBJ2-1; D remains unclear. CDR1 is SGHDT and CDR2 is YYEEEE in the germline V gene. V was cut by 0 bases and J by 0 bases, with 13 bases left in between. This CDR3 comprises 17 residues. The CDR3 region is CASSLDSGVPSYNEQFF. In nucleotides, the CDR3 is TGTGCCAGCAGCTTGGATAGTGGAGTTCCCTCCTACAATGAGCAGTTCTTC.

CDR3 protein: CASNASTPRGETQYF. In nucleotides, the CDR3 is TGTGCCAGCAATGCAAGTACGCCTCGAGGGGAGACCCAGTACTTC. The chain couples TRBV21-1 to TRBJ2-5; the DNA was not compared with TRBD2, the D call given in the table. TRBV21-1 is a pseudogene locus. The CDR3 is 15 residues long.

The genes are TRBV12-3 or TRBV12-4 and TRBJ1-1; 9 positions match TRBD1. Germline trimming cut 9 bases from V and 5 bases from J; bases unmatched to any gene: 7. The CDR3 length is 13 residues. The CDR3 coding sequence is TGTGCCAGAGGACAGGGGTCGGTAACTGAAGCTTTCTTT. Translating it yields CARGQGSVTEAFF.

This clonotype appeared a few times. This CDR3 reads CASILDAGLAELNEQFF. CDR3 sequence (DNA): TGTGCCAGCATTCTTGACGCGGGTCTAGCGGAACTTAATGAGCAGTTCTTC. V and J are TRBV2 and TRBJ2-1, with 7 bases identical to TRBD2. Germline V gene sequence: CDR1 SNHLY, CDR2 FYNNEI. The CDR3 has 17 residues. Trimming took 7 bases from V and 7 from J; bases not matched to a gene: 19.

This clonotype was seen only a few times. This chain uses TRBV18 with TRBJ1-2; TRBD1 might be the D (6 bases). The CDR3 has 14 residues. The V gene's germline CDR1 is KGHSH and CDR2 LQKENI. Trimming removed 3 bases at V and 2 bases at J, with 10 bases between. The CDR3 sequence is CASSPKDRNYGYTF. The CDR3 DNA sequence: TGTGCCAGCTCACCGAAAGACAGGAACTATGGCTACACCTTC.